This TCR beta chain was recovered during a study of beta chain features in type 1 diabetes. Study-level background: Age, gender and cell yields were similar between patients and healthy donors. Whole-study findings and limits: Patients with type 1 diabetes showed fewer VDJ junction insertions and more deletions.

CDR3 length: 15 residues. V gave up 3 bases and J gave up 0 bases; unmatched junction bases: 4. Per the germline V gene, CDR1 is SEHNR and CDR2 is FQNEAQ (reference sequence). In regard to this clone: Its antigen is as yet unknown.

The study reverse transcribed the entire isolated RNA, so it sequenced expressed TCRB transcripts. Sequenced by immunoSEQ multiplex PCR; TCRdb stores in-frame clones only, minus some. The data contain 400,000 to 550,000 clones, over 10% of them singletons. This TCR came from a woman between 18 and 30 years old in good health. The rearrangement uses TRBV7-9 and TRBJ2-7; 8 bases line up with TRBD2. The sequenced material came from naive CD4+ T cells from blood. CDR3 amino acids: CASSFYSGNSYEQYF. In nucleotides, the CDR3 is TGTGCCAGCAGCTTTTATAGCGGGAACTCCTACGAGCAGTACTTC.